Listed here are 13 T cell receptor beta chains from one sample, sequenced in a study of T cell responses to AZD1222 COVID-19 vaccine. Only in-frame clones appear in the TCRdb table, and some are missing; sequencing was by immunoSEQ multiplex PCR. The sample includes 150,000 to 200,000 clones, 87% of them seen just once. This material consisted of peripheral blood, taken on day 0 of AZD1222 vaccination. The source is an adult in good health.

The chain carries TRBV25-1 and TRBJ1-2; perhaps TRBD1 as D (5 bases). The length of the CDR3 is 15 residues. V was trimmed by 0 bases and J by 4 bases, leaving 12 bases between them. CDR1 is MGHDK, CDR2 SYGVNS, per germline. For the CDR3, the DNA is TGTGCCAGCAGTGAATATGGGGGTAATGGCTATGGCTACACCTTC. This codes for CASSEYGGNGYGYTF.

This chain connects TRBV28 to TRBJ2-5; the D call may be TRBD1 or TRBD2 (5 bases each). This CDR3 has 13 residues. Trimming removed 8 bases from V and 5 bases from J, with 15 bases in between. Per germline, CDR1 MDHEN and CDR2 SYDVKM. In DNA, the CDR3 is TGTGCCAGCGGGGACGATTTTCGGGAGACCCAGTACTTC. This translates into CASGDDFRETQYF.

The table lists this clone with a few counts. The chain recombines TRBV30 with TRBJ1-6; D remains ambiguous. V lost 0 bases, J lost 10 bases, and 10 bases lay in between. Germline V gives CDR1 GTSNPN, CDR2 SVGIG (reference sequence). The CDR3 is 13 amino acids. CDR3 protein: CAWSVRTRSPLHF. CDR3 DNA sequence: TGTGCCTGGAGTGTTAGGACCCGGTCACCCCTCCACTTT.

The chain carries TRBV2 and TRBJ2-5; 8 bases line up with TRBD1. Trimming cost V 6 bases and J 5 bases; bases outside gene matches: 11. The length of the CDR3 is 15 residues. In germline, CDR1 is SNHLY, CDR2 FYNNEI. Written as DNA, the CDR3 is TGTGCCAGCAGCGAGAGAGACAGGGGTTTGGAGACCCAGTACTTC. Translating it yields CASSERDRGLETQYF.

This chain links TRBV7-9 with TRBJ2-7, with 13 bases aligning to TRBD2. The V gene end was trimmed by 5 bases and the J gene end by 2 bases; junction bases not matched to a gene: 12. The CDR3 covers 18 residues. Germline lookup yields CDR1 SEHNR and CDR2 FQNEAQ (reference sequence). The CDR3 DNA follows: TGTGCCAGCAGCCCCCCGGGACTAGCGGGACCCGGTGCCTACGAGCAGTACTTC. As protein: CASSPPGLAGPGAYEQYF.

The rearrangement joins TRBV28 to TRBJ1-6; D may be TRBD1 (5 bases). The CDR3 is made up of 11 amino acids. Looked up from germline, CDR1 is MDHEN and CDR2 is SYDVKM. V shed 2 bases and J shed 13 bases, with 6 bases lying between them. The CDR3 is CASSLRGPLHF. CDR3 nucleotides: TGTGCCAGCAGTTTACGGGGCCCCCTCCACTTT.

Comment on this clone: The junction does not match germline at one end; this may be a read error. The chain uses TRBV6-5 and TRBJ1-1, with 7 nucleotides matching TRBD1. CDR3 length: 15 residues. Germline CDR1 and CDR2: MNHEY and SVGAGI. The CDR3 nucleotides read TGTGCCAGCGGTTATACAGGGGTCTGGGGCACTGAAGCTTTCTTT. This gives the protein CASGYTGVWGTEAFF.

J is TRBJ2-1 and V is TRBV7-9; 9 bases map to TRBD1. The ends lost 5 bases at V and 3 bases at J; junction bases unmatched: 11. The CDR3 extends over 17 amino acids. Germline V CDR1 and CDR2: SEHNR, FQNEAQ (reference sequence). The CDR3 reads CASSQNTGTGFYNEQFF. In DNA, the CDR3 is TGTGCCAGCAGCCAAAATACCGGGACAGGGTTCTACAATGAGCAGTTCTTC.

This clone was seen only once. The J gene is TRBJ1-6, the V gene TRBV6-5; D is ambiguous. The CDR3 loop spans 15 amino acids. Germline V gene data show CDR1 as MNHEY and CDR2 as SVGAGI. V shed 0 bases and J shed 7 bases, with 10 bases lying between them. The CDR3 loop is CASSYSRTNNSPLHF. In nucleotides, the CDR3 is TGTGCCAGCAGTTACTCCCGTACTAACAATTCACCCCTCCACTTT.

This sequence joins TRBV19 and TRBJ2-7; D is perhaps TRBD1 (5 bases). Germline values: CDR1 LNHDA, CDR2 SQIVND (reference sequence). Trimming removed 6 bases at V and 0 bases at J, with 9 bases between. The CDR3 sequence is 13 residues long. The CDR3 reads CASRQAASYEQYF. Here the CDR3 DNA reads TGTGCCAGTAGACAGGCAGCCTCCTACGAGCAGTACTTC.

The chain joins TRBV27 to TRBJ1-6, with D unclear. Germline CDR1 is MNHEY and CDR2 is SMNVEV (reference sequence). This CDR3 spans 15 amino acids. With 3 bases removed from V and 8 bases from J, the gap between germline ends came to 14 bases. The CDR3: CASSLDQLGYSPLHF. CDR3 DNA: TGTGCCAGCAGTTTGGACCAGCTCGGTTATTCACCCCTCCACTTT.

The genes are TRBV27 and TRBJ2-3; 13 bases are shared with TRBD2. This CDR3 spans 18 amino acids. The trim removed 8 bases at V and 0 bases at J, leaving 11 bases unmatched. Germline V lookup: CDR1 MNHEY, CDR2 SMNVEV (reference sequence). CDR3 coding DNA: TGTGCCAGCCGACCTCGGACTAGCGGGAGTCCGAGCACAGATACGCAGTATTTT. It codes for CASRPRTSGSPSTDTQYF.

Here the CDR3 reads CASSLAQGMGAFF. CDR3 in DNA: TGTGCCAGCAGCTTAGCGCAGGGCATGGGAGCTTTCTTT. The rearrangement links TRBV7-9 to TRBJ1-1; a weak D match, TRBD1 (5 bases). The CDR3 consists of 13 residues. The V end lost 0 bases, the J end lost 10 bases, and 12 bases lay between the germline ends. Germline values: CDR1 SEHNR, CDR2 FQNEAQ (reference sequence).